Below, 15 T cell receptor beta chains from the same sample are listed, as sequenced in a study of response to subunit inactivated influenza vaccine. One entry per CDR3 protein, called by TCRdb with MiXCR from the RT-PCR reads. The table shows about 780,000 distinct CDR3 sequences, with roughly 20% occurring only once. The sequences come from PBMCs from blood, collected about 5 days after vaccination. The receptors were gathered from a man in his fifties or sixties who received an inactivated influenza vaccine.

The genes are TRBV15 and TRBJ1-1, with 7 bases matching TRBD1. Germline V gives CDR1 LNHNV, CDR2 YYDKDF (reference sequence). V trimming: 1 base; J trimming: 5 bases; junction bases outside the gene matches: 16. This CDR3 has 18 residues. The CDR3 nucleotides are TGTGCCACCAGCAGAGGACACTATCTCGTACAGGGGAAGACTGAAGCTTTCTTT. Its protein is CATSRGHYLVQGKTEAFF.

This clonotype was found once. For the CDR3, the DNA is TGCAGCGTTGACCTGGGTACTAGCACAGATACGCAGTATTTT. Residues: CSVDLGTSTDTQYF. The chain has TRBV29-1 and TRBJ2-3, with D unclear. In germline, CDR1 is SQVTM, CDR2 ANQGSEA. The CDR3 sequence is 14 residues long. V dropped 3 bases and J dropped 0 bases, with 10 bases sitting between them.

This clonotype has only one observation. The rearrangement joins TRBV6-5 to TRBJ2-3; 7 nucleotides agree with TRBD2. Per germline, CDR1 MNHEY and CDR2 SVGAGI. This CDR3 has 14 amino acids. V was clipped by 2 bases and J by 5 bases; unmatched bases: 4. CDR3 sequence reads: CASSYRWEGDTQYF. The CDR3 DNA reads TGTGCCAGCAGTTACAGGTGGGAGGGAGATACGCAGTATTTT.

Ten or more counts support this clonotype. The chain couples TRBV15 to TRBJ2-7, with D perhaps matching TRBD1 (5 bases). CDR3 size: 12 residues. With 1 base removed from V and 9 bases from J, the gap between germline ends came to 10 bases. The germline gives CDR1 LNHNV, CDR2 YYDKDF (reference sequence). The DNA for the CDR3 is TGTGCCACCAGCAGAGCCCAGGGCGGGCAGTACTTC. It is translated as CATSRAQGGQYF. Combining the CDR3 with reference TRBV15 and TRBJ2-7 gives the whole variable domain DAMVIQNPRYQVTQFGKPVTLSCSQTLNHNVMYWYQQKSSQAPKLLFHYYDKDFNNEADTPDNFQSRRPNTSFCFLDIRSPGLGDTAMYLCATSRAQGGQYFGPGTRLTVT.

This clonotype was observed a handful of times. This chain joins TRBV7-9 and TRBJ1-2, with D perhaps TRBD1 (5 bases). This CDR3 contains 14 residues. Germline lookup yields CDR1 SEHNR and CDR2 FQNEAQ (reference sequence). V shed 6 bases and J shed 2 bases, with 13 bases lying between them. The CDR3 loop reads CASSVRGRNYGYTF. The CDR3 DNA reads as TGTGCCAGCAGTGTAAGGGGCAGGAACTATGGCTACACCTTC.

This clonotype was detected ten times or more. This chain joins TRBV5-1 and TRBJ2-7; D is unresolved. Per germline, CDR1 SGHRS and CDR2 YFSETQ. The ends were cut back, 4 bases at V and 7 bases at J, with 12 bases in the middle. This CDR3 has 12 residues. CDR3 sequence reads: CASSRVDQEQYF. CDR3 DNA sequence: TGCGCCAGCAGCCGGGTTGACCAGGAGCAGTACTTC.

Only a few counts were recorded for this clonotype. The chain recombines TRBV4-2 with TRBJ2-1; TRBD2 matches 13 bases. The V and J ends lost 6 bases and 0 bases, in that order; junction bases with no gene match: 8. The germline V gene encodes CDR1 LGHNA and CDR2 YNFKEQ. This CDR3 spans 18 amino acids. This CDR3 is CASSPSGTSGTSYNEQFF. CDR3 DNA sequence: TGTGCCAGCAGTCCTTCGGGGACTAGCGGGACCTCCTACAATGAGCAGTTCTTC.

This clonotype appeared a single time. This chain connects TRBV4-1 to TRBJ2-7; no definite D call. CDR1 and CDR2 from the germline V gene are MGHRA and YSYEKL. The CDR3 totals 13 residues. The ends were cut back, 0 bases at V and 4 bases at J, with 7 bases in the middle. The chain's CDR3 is CASSQDSQYEQYF. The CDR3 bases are TGCGCCAGCAGCCAAGATTCACAGTACGAGCAGTACTTC.

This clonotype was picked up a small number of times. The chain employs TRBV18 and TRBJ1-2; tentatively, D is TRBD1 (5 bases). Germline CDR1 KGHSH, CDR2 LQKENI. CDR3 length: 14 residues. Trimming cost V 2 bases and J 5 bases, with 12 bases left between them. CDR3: CASSPDSGVYGYTF. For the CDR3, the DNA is TGTGCCAGCTCACCAGACAGCGGGGTTTATGGCTACACCTTC.

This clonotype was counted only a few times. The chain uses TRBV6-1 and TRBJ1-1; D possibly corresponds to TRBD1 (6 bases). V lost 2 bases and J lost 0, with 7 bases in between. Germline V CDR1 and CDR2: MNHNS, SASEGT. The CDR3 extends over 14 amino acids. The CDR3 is CASSENRVNTEAFF. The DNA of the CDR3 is TGTGCCAGCAGTGAAAACAGGGTGAACACTGAAGCTTTCTTT.

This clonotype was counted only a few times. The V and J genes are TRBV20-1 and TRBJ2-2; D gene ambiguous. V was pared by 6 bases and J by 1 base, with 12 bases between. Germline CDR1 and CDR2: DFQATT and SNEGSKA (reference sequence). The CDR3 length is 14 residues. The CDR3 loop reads CSAPRRENTGELFF. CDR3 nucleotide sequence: TGCAGTGCCCCCCGAAGGGAGAACACCGGGGAGCTGTTTTTT.

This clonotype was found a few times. CDR3 sequence: CASSFGQLGGQYF. The DNA of the CDR3 is TGTGCCAGCAGTTTCGGGCAACTAGGGGGGCAGTACTTC. The chain carries TRBV28 and TRBJ2-7; possible D gene TRBD1, 6 bases. CDR3 length: 13 amino acids. CDR1 MDHEN and CDR2 SYDVKM come from the germline V gene. The germline V and J ends were trimmed by 3 bases and 9 bases, with 15 bases remaining between them.

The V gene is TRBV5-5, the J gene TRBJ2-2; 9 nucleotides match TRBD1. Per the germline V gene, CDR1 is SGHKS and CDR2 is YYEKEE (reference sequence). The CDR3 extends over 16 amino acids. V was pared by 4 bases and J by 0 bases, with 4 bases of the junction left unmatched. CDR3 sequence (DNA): TGTGCCAGCAGCCCGTGGGACAGGGCGAACACCGGGGAGCTGTTTTTT. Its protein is CASSPWDRANTGELFF.

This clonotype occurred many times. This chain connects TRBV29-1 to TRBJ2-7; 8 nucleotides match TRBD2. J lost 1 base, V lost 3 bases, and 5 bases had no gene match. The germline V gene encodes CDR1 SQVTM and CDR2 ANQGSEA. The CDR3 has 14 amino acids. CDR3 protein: CSVEGLAGSYEQYF. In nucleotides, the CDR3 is TGCAGCGTTGAGGGTCTAGCGGGTTCCTACGAGCAGTACTTC.

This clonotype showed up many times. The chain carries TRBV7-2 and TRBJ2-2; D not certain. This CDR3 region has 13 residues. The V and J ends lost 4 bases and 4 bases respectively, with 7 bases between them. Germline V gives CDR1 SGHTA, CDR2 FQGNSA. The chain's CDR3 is CASSSGRTGELFF. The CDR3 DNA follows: TGTGCCAGCAGCTCCGGGCGCACCGGGGAGCTGTTTTTT.